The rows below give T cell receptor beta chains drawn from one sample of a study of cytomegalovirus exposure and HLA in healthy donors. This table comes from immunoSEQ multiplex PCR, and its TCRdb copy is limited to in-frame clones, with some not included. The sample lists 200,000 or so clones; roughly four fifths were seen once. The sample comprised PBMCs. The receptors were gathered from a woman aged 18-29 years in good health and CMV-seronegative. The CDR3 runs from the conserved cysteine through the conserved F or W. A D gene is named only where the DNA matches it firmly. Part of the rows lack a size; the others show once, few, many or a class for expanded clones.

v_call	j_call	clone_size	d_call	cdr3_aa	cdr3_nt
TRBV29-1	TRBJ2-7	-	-	CSVEEGTVGGEQYF	TGCAGCGTTGAAGAGGGAACGGTGGGGGGTGAGCAGTACTTC
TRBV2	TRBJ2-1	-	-	CASSEQGPTGEQFF	TGTGCCAGCAGTGAACAGGGCCCCACAGGGGAGCAGTTCTTC
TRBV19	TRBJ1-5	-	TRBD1	CASSIRGGTGDSNQPQHF	TGTGCCAGTAGTATCCGCGGGGGGACAGGGGATAGCAATCAGCCCCAGCATTTT
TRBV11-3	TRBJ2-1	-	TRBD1	CASSSGTGLYNEQFF	TGTGCCAGCAGCTCCGGGACAGGGTTATACAATGAGCAGTTCTTC
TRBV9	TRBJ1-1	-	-	CASSVAGVNTEAFF	TGTGCCAGCAGCGTAGCAGGGGTAAACACTGAAGCTTTCTTT
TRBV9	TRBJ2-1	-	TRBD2	CASSYPPPGRGGNEQFF	TGTGCCAGCAGCTACCCACCCCCGGGGAGGGGTGGGAATGAGCAGTTCTTC
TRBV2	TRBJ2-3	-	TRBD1	CASSTGTGRQSTDTQYF	TGTGCCAGCAGCACCGGGACAGGGCGCCAGAGCACAGATACGCAGTATTTT
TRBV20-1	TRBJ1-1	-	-	CSAARRAEAFF	TGCAGTGCTGCCCGGAGGGCAGAAGCTTTCTTT
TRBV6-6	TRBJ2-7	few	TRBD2	CASRPGLAGGRTEQYF	TGTGCCAGCAGACCCGGACTAGCGGGAGGTAGGACCGAGCAGTACTTC
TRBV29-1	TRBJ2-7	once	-	CSVMTGDSYEQYF	TGCAGCGTTATGACAGGCGATTCCTACGAGCAGTACTTC
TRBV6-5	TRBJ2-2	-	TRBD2	CASRPGRAGIGELFF	TGTGCCAGCAGACCCGGGAGGGCGGGGATCGGGGAGCTGTTTTTT
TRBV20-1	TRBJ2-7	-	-	CSARPTYEQYF	TGCAGTGCTAGACCCACCTACGAGCAGTACTTC
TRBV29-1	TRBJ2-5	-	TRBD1	CSVAALGTGGQETQYF	TGCAGCGTAGCCGCTTTGGGGACAGGGGGCCAAGAGACCCAGTACTTC
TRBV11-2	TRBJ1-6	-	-	CASSQNSPLHF	TGTGCCAGCAGCCAAAATTCACCCCTCCACTTT
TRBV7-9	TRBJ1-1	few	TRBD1	CASRTGGPEAFF	TGTGCCAGCAGGACAGGGGGTCCTGAAGCTTTCTTT
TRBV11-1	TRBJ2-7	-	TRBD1	CASSLETGGYEQYF	TGTGCCAGCAGCTTAGAGACAGGGGGCTACGAGCAGTACTTC
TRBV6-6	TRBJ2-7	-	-	CASTHRDSYEQYF	TGTGCCAGCACACACAGGGACTCCTACGAGCAGTACTTC
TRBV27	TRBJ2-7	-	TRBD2	CASSWLGGSSYEQYF	TGTGCCAGCAGTTGGTTGGGGGGGAGTTCGTACGAGCAGTACTTC
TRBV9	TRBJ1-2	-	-	CASSVLQFANYGYTF	TGTGCCAGCAGCGTACTCCAGTTTGCTAACTATGGCTACACCTTC
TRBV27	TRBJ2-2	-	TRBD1	CASSSGQYTGELFF	TGTGCCAGCAGTTCGGGACAGTACACCGGGGAGCTGTTTTTT
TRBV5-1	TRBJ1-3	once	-	CASSPGGSLFSGNTIYF	TGCGCCAGCAGCCCTGGGGGCAGCCTATTCTCTGGAAACACCATATATTTT
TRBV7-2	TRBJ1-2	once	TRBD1	CASSLGTGPSRGYTF	TGTGCCAGCAGCCTCGGGACAGGGCCGTCTCGAGGCTACACCTTC
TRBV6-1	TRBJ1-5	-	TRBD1	CASSGYRGQGEMRGNQPQHF	TGTGCCAGCAGTGGGTACCGGGGACAGGGGGAAATGAGGGGCAATCAGCCCCAGCATTTT
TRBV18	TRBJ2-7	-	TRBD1	CASSPPGTGGHEQYF	TGTGCCAGCTCACCACCCGGGACAGGGGGGCACGAGCAGTACTTC
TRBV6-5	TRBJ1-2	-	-	CASSRQPSFYGYTF	TGTGCCAGCAGCAGACAGCCGTCTTTCTATGGCTACACCTTC
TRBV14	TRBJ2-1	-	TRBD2	CASSAHRTSGHYNEQFF	TGTGCCAGCAGCGCCCACAGGACTAGCGGACATTACAATGAGCAGTTCTTC
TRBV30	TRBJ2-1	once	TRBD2	CAWTGTSGSYNEQFF	TGTGCCTGGACCGGGACTAGCGGCTCCTACAATGAGCAGTTCTTC
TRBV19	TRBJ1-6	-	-	CASSSGNSPLHF	TGTGCCAGTAGTTCCGGGAATTCACCCCTCCACTTT
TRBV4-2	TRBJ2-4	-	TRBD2	CASSQDPRSGGWNIQYF	TGTGCCAGCAGCCAAGATCCAAGGAGCGGGGGGTGGAACATTCAGTACTTC
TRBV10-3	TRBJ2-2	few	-	CAIYGAGALNTGELFF	TGTGCCATCTACGGAGCAGGGGCTTTGAACACCGGGGAGCTGTTTTTT
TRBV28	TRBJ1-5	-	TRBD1	CASSDREFYQPQHF	TGTGCCAGCAGTGACAGGGAATTTTATCAGCCCCAGCATTTT
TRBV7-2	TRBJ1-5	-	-	CASSLWASAGNQPQHF	TGTGCCAGCAGCTTATGGGCGTCTGCGGGGAATCAGCCCCAGCATTTT
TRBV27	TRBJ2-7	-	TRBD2	CASSPPSGRGRFEQYF	TGTGCCAGCAGTCCCCCTAGCGGGAGAGGAAGATTCGAGCAGTACTTC
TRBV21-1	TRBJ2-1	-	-	CASSKDLGDRGHLNYNEQFF	TGTGCCAGCAGCAAAGACTTGGGGGACAGGGGGCACCTAAATTACAATGAGCAGTTCTTC
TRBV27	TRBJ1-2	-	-	CASSLEAGYGYTF	TGTGCCAGCAGTCTAGAGGCGGGTTATGGCTACACCTTC
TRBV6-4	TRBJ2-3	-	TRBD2	CASSETSGGTDTQYF	TGTGCCAGCAGTGAGACTAGCGGGGGCACAGATACGCAGTATTTT
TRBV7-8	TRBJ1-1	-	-	CASMPRRTNTEAFF	TGTGCCAGCATGCCACGGAGGACGAACACTGAAGCTTTCTTT
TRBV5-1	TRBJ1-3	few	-	CASTQGLAGNTIYF	TGCGCCAGCACTCAGGGTCTGGCTGGAAACACCATATATTTT
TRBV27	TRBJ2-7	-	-	CASSYSSSYEQYF	TGTGCCAGCAGTTACAGCAGCTCCTACGAGCAGTACTTC
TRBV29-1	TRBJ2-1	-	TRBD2	CSVARGLAIYNEQFF	TGCAGCGTTGCCCGGGGACTAGCGATATACAATGAGCAGTTCTTC
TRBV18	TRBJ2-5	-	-	CASSPLAQYF	TGTGCCAGCTCACCTTTAGCCCAGTACTTC
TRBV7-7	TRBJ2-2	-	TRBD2	CASSLGTSGTGELFF	TGTGCCAGCAGCCTCGGGACTAGCGGAACCGGGGAGCTGTTTTTT
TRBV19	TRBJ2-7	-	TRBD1	CASKEGGGSYEQYF	TGTGCCAGTAAAGAAGGGGGCGGCTCCTACGAGCAGTACTTC
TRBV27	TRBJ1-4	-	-	CASSPSRGIANEKLFF	TGTGCCAGCAGTCCTTCAAGGGGGATTGCTAATGAAAAACTGTTTTTT
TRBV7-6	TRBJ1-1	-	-	CASSLAIGPVNTEAFF	TGTGCCAGCAGCTTAGCAATTGGGCCAGTGAACACTGAAGCTTTCTTT
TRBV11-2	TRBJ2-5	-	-	CASSLEVRGRETQYF	TGTGCCAGCAGCTTAGAAGTCAGGGGCAGGGAGACCCAGTACTTC
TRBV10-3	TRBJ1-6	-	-	CAINNGLRQNSPLHF	TGTGCCATCAACAACGGCCTTAGACAGAATTCACCCCTCCACTTT
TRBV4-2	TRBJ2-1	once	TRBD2	CASSSLAGGGNEQFF	TGTGCCAGCAGTTCACTAGCGGGAGGCGGGAATGAGCAGTTCTTC
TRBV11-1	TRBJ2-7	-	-	CASSLGRTFSYEQYF	TGTGCCAGCAGCTTAGGGAGGACCTTCTCCTACGAGCAGTACTTC
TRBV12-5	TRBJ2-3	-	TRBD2	CASGSGTSGVPFTDTQYF	TGTGCTAGTGGCTCAGGGACTAGCGGAGTCCCTTTCACAGATACGCAGTATTTT
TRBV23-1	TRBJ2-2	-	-	CASSQSRTGELFF	TGCGCCAGCAGTCAATCCCGGACCGGGGAGCTGTTTTTT
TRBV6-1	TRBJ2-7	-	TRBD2	CASSDRPPGTSGRAYEQYF	TGTGCCAGCAGTGATAGACCCCCCGGGACTAGCGGGAGGGCCTACGAGCAGTACTTC
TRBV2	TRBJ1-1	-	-	CASTFDRNMNTEAFF	TGTGCCAGCACCTTCGACAGAAACATGAACACTGAAGCTTTCTTT
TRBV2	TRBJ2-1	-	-	CASSEQGLRSDEQFF	TGTGCCAGCAGTGAACAGGGGTTAAGAAGTGATGAGCAGTTCTTC
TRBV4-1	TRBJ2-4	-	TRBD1	CASSRDSNIQYF	TGCGCCAGCAGCCGGGACAGCAACATTCAGTACTTC
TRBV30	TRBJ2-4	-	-	CAWSVSVSGNIQYF	TGTGCCTGGAGTGTGAGTGTCTCCGGAAACATTCAGTACTTC
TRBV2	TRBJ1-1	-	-	CASTTNTEAFF	TGTGCCAGCACCACTAACACTGAAGCTTTCTTT
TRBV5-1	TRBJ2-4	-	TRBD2	CASSLGPSGRSPIQYF	TGCGCCAGCAGCTTGGGGCCTAGCGGGAGGTCCCCCATTCAGTACTTC
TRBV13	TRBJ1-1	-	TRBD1	CASSLAQGASEAFF	TGTGCCAGCAGCTTAGCTCAGGGGGCTTCTGAAGCTTTCTTT
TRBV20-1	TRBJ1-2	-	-	CSSHRRPGYTF	TGCAGTTCTCACCGGCGGCCTGGCTACACCTTC